Below, 29 T cell receptor beta chains from the same sample are listed, as sequenced in a study of blood T cell repertoires in COVID-19. The table came from immunoSEQ multiplex PCR; TCRdb's copy has only in-frame clones and leaves some out. Seen here are some 250,000 clones, roughly 88% observed once, and the top ten hold approximately 2.1%. The sample taken for sequencing was peripheral blood. These receptors came from a man aged 25-45 years who had recovered from COVID-19.

V and J are TRBV5-1 and TRBJ1-2, with D possibly matching TRBD1 (5 bases). The CDR3 runs 15 residues. Germline CDR1 is SGHRS and CDR2 is YFSETQ. The germline V and J ends were trimmed by 5 bases and 5 bases, with 19 bases remaining between them. CDR3 region: CASRRTTGGSYGYTF. The CDR3 region has the DNA TGCGCCAGCAGGCGCACGACGGGGGGTTCATATGGCTACACCTTC.

The chain is built from TRBV7-2 and TRBJ1-5, with D maybe TRBD1 (5 bases). CDR1 SGHTA and CDR2 FQGNSA come from the germline V gene. V shed 3 bases and J shed 5 bases, with 14 bases lying between them. The CDR3 is made up of 15 amino acids. The CDR3 protein is CASSFRHGGDQPQHF. Here the CDR3 DNA reads TGTGCCAGCAGCTTCCGCCACGGGGGAGATCAGCCCCAGCATTTT.

The chain recombines TRBV4-3 with TRBJ1-5, with 7 bases fitting TRBD1. Germline-derived CDR1 and CDR2 are LGHNA and YSLEER. With 1 base clipped from V and 3 bases from J, the junction kept 6 bases outside the gene matches. This CDR3 has 16 amino acids. The CDR3 spells CASSQGLGTDNQPQHF. CDR3 coding DNA: TGCGCCAGCAGCCAAGGGTTAGGGACAGACAATCAGCCCCAGCATTTT.

The chain carries TRBV4-3 and TRBJ2-5, with 7 bases that match TRBD2. Trimming at V came to 1 base and at J to 2 bases, leaving 1 base not matched to a gene. This CDR3 contains 14 residues. Germline CDR1 reads LGHNA; CDR2 reads YSLEER. The CDR3 spells CASSQVGGQETQYF. The CDR3 region has the DNA TGCGCCAGCAGCCAAGTGGGGGGGCAAGAGACCCAGTACTTC.

The CDR3 protein is CAWSADFYKTEQFF. The CDR3, as DNA: TGTGCCTGGAGTGCGGACTTTTATAAAACTGAGCAGTTCTTC. The chain carries TRBV30 and TRBJ2-1; tentative D call: TRBD2 (5 bases). In germline, CDR1 is GTSNPN, CDR2 SVGIG (reference sequence). The ends were cut back, 1 base at V and 9 bases at J, with 16 bases in the middle. This CDR3 is built from 14 residues.

This clone was seen a few times. The CDR3 here is CASRQQLDRATEAFF. The CDR3 DNA is TGCGCCAGCAGGCAACAACTCGACAGGGCCACTGAAGCTTTCTTT. This sequence joins TRBV4-3 and TRBJ1-1, with 7 bases that match TRBD1. CDR3 length: 15 amino acids. Germline V gene sequence: CDR1 LGHNA, CDR2 YSLEER. The V segment lost 6 bases and the J segment 4 bases; nucleotides outside the gene matches: 11.

This clone occurred once. This chain joins TRBV10-3 and TRBJ1-1, with TRBD1 matching 8 bases. Per germline, CDR1 ENHRY and CDR2 SYGVKD. V lost 3 bases and J lost 4; bases outside the gene matches: 4. CDR3 length: 14 amino acids. Here the CDR3 reads CAISETGGFTEAFF. In DNA form, the CDR3 reads TGTGCCATCAGTGAAACAGGGGGATTCACTGAAGCTTTCTTT.

This chain joins TRBV5-8 and TRBJ1-2, with a weak D call TRBD1 (5 bases). Looked up from germline, CDR1 is SGHTS and CDR2 is YDEGEE. This CDR3 is built from 13 residues. V was trimmed by 1 base and J by 2 bases, leaving 6 bases between them. Written as DNA, the CDR3 is TGTGCCAGCAGCTTGTCAGGGAACTATGGCTACACCTTC. Translating gives CASSLSGNYGYTF.

This sequence joins TRBV27 and TRBJ2-6; no clear D. This CDR3 is 18 amino acids long. V lost 2 bases to trimming and J lost 6 bases, with 20 bases between them. Germline V gives CDR1 MNHEY, CDR2 SMNVEV (reference sequence). CDR3 sequence (DNA): TGTGCCAGCAGTTTAAGTATGGTGCTTACTCTGTCGGCCAACGTCCTGACTTTC. Translating gives CASSLSMVLTLSANVLTF.

This chain joins TRBV6-4 and TRBJ2-3, with TRBD2 identical over 7 bases. J lost 2 bases, V lost 2 bases, and 1 base had no gene match. Germline CDR1 reads MRHNA; CDR2 reads SNTAGT. CDR3 length: 14 amino acids. CDR3 amino acids: CASSDAGDTDTQYF. CDR3 nucleotide sequence: TGTGCCAGCAGTGACGCGGGGGACACAGATACGCAGTATTTT.

J is TRBJ2-2 and V is TRBV6-5; perhaps TRBD2 as D (6 bases). The germline V gene has CDR1 MNHEY and CDR2 SVGAGI. The V end was cut by 8 bases, the J end by 3 bases, with 10 bases between. The CDR3 runs to 13 residues. The CDR3 nucleotides read TGTGCCAGCGGAGGGGAGTACACCGGGGAGCTGTTTTTT. Amino acid sequence: CASGGEYTGELFF.

The chain couples TRBV5-6 to TRBJ1-2; 7 nucleotides align to TRBD1. The germline V gene has CDR1 SGHDT and CDR2 YYEEEE. This CDR3 has 15 residues. V was pared by 0 bases and J by 5 bases, with 7 bases of the junction left unmatched. CDR3 in DNA: TGTGCCAGCAGCTTGGGTTCGGGACAGATATATGGCTACACCTTC. Translating it yields CASSLGSGQIYGYTF.

This chain links TRBV10-3 with TRBJ1-2, with 8 bases matching TRBD1. Germline trimming cut 7 bases from V and 2 bases from J; bases unmatched to any gene: 12. CDR1 is ENHRY and CDR2 is SYGVKD in the germline V gene. This CDR3 comprises 16 residues. The CDR3 here is CAITEVGRGRNYGYTF. As DNA, the CDR3 is TGTGCCATCACTGAAGTGGGCAGGGGGCGGAACTATGGCTACACCTTC.

This clone was counted between two and nine times. The CDR3: CAISEPGQGSNQPQHF. DNA of the CDR3: TGTGCCATCAGTGAGCCCGGACAGGGAAGCAATCAGCCCCAGCATTTT. The chain employs TRBV10-3 and TRBJ1-5, with 8 bases that match TRBD1. V shed 2 bases and J 1 base; nucleotides not matched to a gene: 4. There are 16 residues in the CDR3. The germline V gene encodes CDR1 ENHRY and CDR2 SYGVKD.

The chain has TRBV6-5 and TRBJ2-7, with 7 bases matching TRBD1. J gave up 5 bases and V 0 bases, and 4 bases lay outside the gene matches. The germline V gene encodes CDR1 MNHEY and CDR2 SVGAGI. The CDR3 is 14 residues long. The CDR3 DNA follows: TGTGCCAGCAGTTACTCGATAGGGGGCCACGAGCAGTACTTC. This encodes CASSYSIGGHEQYF.

The chain recombines TRBV19 with TRBJ2-7; TRBD2 might be the D (6 bases). Looked up from germline, CDR1 is LNHDA and CDR2 is SQIVND (reference sequence). CDR3 size: 15 residues. V dropped 8 bases and J dropped 6 bases, with 23 bases sitting between them. The CDR3 protein is CASSPLGGRHSEQYF. Written as DNA, the CDR3 is TGTGCCAGTTCTCCGTTGGGGGGTCGCCATTCCGAGCAGTACTTC.

V gene TRBV25-1 combines with J gene TRBJ1-6; no clear D. The CDR3 extends over 14 amino acids. Germline V gives CDR1 MGHDK, CDR2 SYGVNS. Deletions cut 2 bases from V and 10 bases from J, with 12 bases between. This CDR3 is CASSEPGSGSPLHF. The CDR3, as DNA: TGTGCCAGCAGTGAACCAGGTTCGGGGTCACCCCTCCACTTT.

In its sample, this clone was seen a few times. CDR3 loop: CASSLAYREKLFF. The CDR3 DNA follows: TGTGCCAGCAGCTTAGCGTATCGTGAAAAACTGTTTTTT. The chain uses TRBV7-2 and TRBJ1-4; D uncertain. This CDR3 comprises 13 residues. V lost 0 bases and J 7 bases, leaving 6 bases between the germline ends. Germline-derived CDR1 and CDR2 are SGHTA and FQGNSA.

J is TRBJ1-5 and V is TRBV6-5; 7 bases agree with TRBD1. This CDR3 is 15 amino acids long. Germline loops: CDR1 MNHEY, CDR2 SVGAGI. V gave up 0 bases and J gave up 6 bases; unmatched junction bases: 5. The CDR3, as DNA: TGTGCCAGCAGTTACTCGACAGGGTTTGGTCAGCCCCAGCATTTT. Protein: CASSYSTGFGQPQHF.

The chain joins TRBV2 to TRBJ2-4; TRBD2 aligns across 9 bases. V was clipped by 6 bases and J by 13 bases; unmatched bases: 4. The germline V gene encodes CDR1 SNHLY and CDR2 FYNNEI. This CDR3 comprises 11 residues. The CDR3 region is CASSRLAGQYF. CDR3 nucleotide sequence: TGTGCCAGCAGCCGCCTAGCGGGGCAGTACTTC.

This clone came up a few times. The rearrangement uses TRBV5-6 and TRBJ2-3; TRBD2 agrees at 9 bases. V trimming: 6 bases; J trimming: 0 bases; junction bases outside the gene matches: 14. The CDR3 loop spans 18 amino acids. Looked up from germline, CDR1 is SGHDT and CDR2 is YYEEEE. CDR3 bases: TGTGCCAGCACCCGGCGTGGTTCTAGCGGGATTAGCACAGATACGCAGTATTTT. Protein product: CASTRRGSSGISTDTQYF.

The chain combines TRBV29-1 with TRBJ2-7; 7 nucleotides match TRBD1. Germline V gene sequence: CDR1 SQVTM, CDR2 ANQGSEA. The trim removed 7 bases at V and 2 bases at J, leaving 14 bases unmatched. The CDR3 loop spans 15 amino acids. The CDR3 region is CSAARPGQTPYEQYF. The CDR3 DNA is TGCAGCGCCGCCAGGCCGGGACAGACACCCTACGAGCAGTACTTC.

This rearrangement joins TRBV4-1 to TRBJ2-2; D unclear. V was cut by 0 bases and J by 1 base, with 12 bases left in between. Looked up from germline, CDR1 is MGHRA and CDR2 is YSYEKL. This CDR3 is built from 17 residues. As DNA, the CDR3 is TGCGCCAGCAGCCAAGATCGCAGTACAGAGAACACCGGGGAGCTGTTTTTT. Translated: CASSQDRSTENTGELFF.

The DNA of the CDR3 is TGTGCCAGCAGCCAAGGGGGCAGGGAGGGCTACGAGCAGTACTTC. Translation gives CASSQGGREGYEQYF. J is TRBJ2-7 and V is TRBV4-2; 7 bases fit TRBD2. CDR1 and CDR2 from the germline V gene are LGHNA and YNFKEQ. The CDR3 runs 15 residues. Trimming removed 1 base from V and 3 bases from J; junction bases left unmatched: 6.

The chain is built from TRBV7-9 and TRBJ2-1, with D maybe TRBD2 (6 bases). V was pared by 5 bases and J by 9 bases, with 17 bases between. The CDR3 contains 14 residues. Per germline, CDR1 SEHNR and CDR2 FQNEAQ (reference sequence). CDR3 sequence: CASSPGIAVGEQFF. For the CDR3, the DNA is TGTGCCAGCAGCCCCGGAATAGCGGTCGGTGAGCAGTTCTTC.

The chain has TRBV27 and TRBJ1-4; D gene ambiguous. Deletions cut 2 bases from V and 10 bases from J, with 20 bases between. The V gene's germline CDR1 is MNHEY and CDR2 SMNVEV (reference sequence). The CDR3 length is 16 residues. The CDR3 here is CASSLKLGREGAKLFF. The CDR3 nucleotides read TGTGCCAGCAGTTTAAAATTGGGGAGGGAGGGTGCAAAACTGTTTTTT.

The rearrangement joins TRBV18 to TRBJ2-7; TRBD1 matches 7 bases. Germline V gene data show CDR1 as KGHSH and CDR2 as LQKENI. With 3 bases clipped from V and 3 bases from J, the junction kept 5 bases outside the gene matches. The CDR3 extends over 14 amino acids. The CDR3 DNA is TGTGCCAGCTCACCGGAGGCAGGGGGCTACGAGCAGTACTTC. Residues: CASSPEAGGYEQYF.

This rearrangement joins TRBV18 to TRBJ1-4, with unresolved D. The CDR3 contains 12 residues. In germline, CDR1 is KGHSH, CDR2 LQKENI. Trimming shortened V by 3 bases and J by 6 bases, and 5 bases separated the two germline ends. The CDR3 sequence: CASSPSDEKLFF. Here the CDR3 DNA reads TGTGCCAGCTCACCGTCGGATGAAAAACTGTTTTTT.

The CDR3 is CASSIDGDTNYGYTF. The CDR3 DNA reads as TGCGCCAGCAGCATCGACGGGGACACTAACTATGGCTACACCTTC. The chain employs TRBV5-1 and TRBJ1-2; a weak D match, TRBD1 (6 bases). Germline V CDR1 and CDR2: SGHRS, YFSETQ. The CDR3 sequence is 15 residues long. The V end lost 4 bases, the J end lost 0 bases, and 13 bases lay between the germline ends.